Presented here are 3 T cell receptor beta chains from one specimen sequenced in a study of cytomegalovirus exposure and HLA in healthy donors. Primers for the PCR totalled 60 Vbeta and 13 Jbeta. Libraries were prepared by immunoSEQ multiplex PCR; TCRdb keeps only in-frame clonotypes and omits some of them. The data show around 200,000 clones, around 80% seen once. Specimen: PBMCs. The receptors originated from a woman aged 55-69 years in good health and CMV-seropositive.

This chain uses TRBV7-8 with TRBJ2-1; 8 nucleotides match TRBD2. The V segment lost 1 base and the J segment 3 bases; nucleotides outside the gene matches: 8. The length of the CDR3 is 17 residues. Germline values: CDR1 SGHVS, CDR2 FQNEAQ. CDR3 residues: CASSLETAGVGYNEQFF. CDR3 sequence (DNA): TGTGCCAGCAGCTTAGAAACAGCGGGAGTCGGCTACAATGAGCAGTTCTTC.

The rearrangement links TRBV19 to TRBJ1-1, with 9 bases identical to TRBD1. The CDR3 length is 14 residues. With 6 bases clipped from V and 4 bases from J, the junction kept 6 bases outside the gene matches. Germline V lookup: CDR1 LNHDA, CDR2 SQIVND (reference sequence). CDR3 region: CASSPQGAVTEAFF. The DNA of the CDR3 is TGTGCCAGTAGCCCACAGGGGGCGGTCACTGAAGCTTTCTTT.

This CDR3 is CASSTGRGYSPLHF. CDR3 in DNA: TGTGCCAGCAGCACCGGCAGGGGTTATTCACCCCTCCACTTT. The chain recombines TRBV5-4 with TRBJ1-6, with D possibly matching TRBD1 (6 bases). Germline values: CDR1 SGHNT, CDR2 YYREEE (reference sequence). V lost 4 bases and J lost 8, with 13 bases in between. The CDR3 runs to 14 residues.